This passage covers 16 T cell receptor beta chains from one sample sequenced in a study of cytomegalovirus exposure and HLA in healthy donors. TCRdb's table, derived via immunoSEQ multiplex PCR, lists solely in-frame clones and lacks some. Of 150,000 to 200,000 clones in the sample, more than 80% were seen once. The specimen sequenced was PBMCs. Receptors were obtained from a man between 18 and 29 years old in good health and CMV-seropositive.

The V and J genes are TRBV10-3 and TRBJ2-7, with 9 bases identical to TRBD2. Germline CDR1 and CDR2: ENHRY and SYGVKD. J lost 7 bases, V lost 3 bases, and 10 bases had no gene match. The CDR3 loop spans 15 amino acids. CDR3 sequence (DNA): TGTGCCATCAGTGATGGGCGGGAGGGTTTCTTTGAGCAGTACTTC. Protein sequence: CAISDGREGFFEQYF.

The chain recombines TRBV19 with TRBJ2-1, with 10 nucleotides matching TRBD1. The CDR3 loop spans 18 amino acids. Trimming took 4 bases from V and 0 from J; bases not matched to a gene: 9. The germline CDR1 and CDR2 sequences are LNHDA and SQIVND (reference sequence). Here the CDR3 reads CASSRFGTGVSSYNEQFF. The CDR3 DNA is TGTGCCAGTAGTAGATTCGGGACAGGGGTCAGCTCCTACAATGAGCAGTTCTTC.

This chain links TRBV13 with TRBJ2-1; 7 nucleotides align to TRBD1. The CDR3 loop spans 16 amino acids. V gave up 5 bases and J gave up 1 base; unmatched junction bases: 8. Per the germline V gene, CDR1 is PRHDT and CDR2 is FYEKMQ (reference sequence). The CDR3: CASSPRGTESYNEQFF. CDR3 bases: TGTGCCAGCAGCCCCCGAGGGACAGAGTCCTACAATGAGCAGTTCTTC.

The rearrangement links TRBV6-1 to TRBJ1-2, with TRBD1 matching over 11 bases. This CDR3 is built from 15 residues. Per the germline V gene, CDR1 is MNHNS and CDR2 is SASEGT. After removal of 9 bases from V and 2 bases from J, the junction contained 8 bases not matched to a gene. CDR3 amino acids: CASQDRGRMNYGYTF. CDR3 DNA: TGTGCCAGTCAGGACAGGGGGCGTATGAACTATGGCTACACCTTC.

V is TRBV7-9 and J is TRBJ2-7; possibly TRBD1 for D (6 bases). Trimming pared 6 bases from V and 2 bases from J, leaving 14 bases between. The CDR3 is 14 residues long. The germline V gene has CDR1 SEHNR and CDR2 FQNEAQ (reference sequence). The CDR3 DNA follows: TGTGCCAGCAGATCCAGGGGCCCTACCTACGAGCAGTACTTC. This gives the protein CASRSRGPTYEQYF.

The chain joins TRBV5-4 to TRBJ2-7; 13 bases map to TRBD2. CDR1 is SGHNT, CDR2 YYREEE, per germline (reference sequence). This CDR3 is 14 amino acids long. The trim removed 0 bases at V and 7 bases at J, leaving 1 base unmatched. CDR3 DNA sequence: TGTGCCAGCAGCTTGGAACTAGCGGGAGGGGAGCAGTACTTC. This codes for CASSLELAGGEQYF.

J is TRBJ1-4 and V is TRBV7-2; maybe TRBD1 (6 bases). In germline, CDR1 is SGHTA, CDR2 FQGNSA. V lost 6 bases and J lost 4, with 12 bases in between. The CDR3 covers 14 residues. The CDR3: CASRQGTNNEKLFF. For the CDR3, the DNA is TGTGCCAGCAGGCAGGGGACTAATAATGAAAAACTGTTTTTT.

This clone appeared once. J is TRBJ1-2 and V is TRBV6-5; 8 bases agree with TRBD1. Trimming removed 4 bases from V and 4 bases from J; junction bases left unmatched: 8. This CDR3 region has 15 residues. The germline CDR1 and CDR2 sequences are MNHEY and SVGAGI. CDR3 region: CASSSSGGDLYGYTF. CDR3 bases: TGTGCCAGCAGTTCATCAGGGGGCGATCTCTATGGCTACACCTTC.

This chain joins TRBV25-1 and TRBJ2-3; no definite D call. The CDR3 consists of 13 residues. Germline CDR1 reads MGHDK; CDR2 reads SYGVNS. The CDR3 protein is CAASKFFADTQYF. In DNA form, the CDR3 reads TGTGCGGCCTCCAAATTCTTCGCAGATACGCAGTATTTT.

The chain employs TRBV19 and TRBJ2-1, with D tentatively TRBD2 (6 bases). CDR3 size: 17 residues. V dropped 1 base and J dropped 3 bases, with 16 bases sitting between them. Germline CDR1 reads LNHDA; CDR2 reads SQIVND (reference sequence). As DNA, the CDR3 is TGTGCCAGTAGTATAGTAGGTCCCGGGAGCCGCTACAATGAGCAGTTCTTC. This translates into CASSIVGPGSRYNEQFF.

This clone was counted a few times. DNA for the CDR3: TGTGCCAGCACCCTGGGCGACTACCTAAGCAATCAGCCCCAGCATTTT. Its protein is CASTLGDYLSNQPQHF. The chain couples TRBV7-2 to TRBJ1-5; D uncertain. This CDR3 contains 16 residues. From germline, CDR1 is SGHTA and CDR2 FQGNSA. Trimming cost V 7 bases and J 1 base, with 17 bases left between them.

The chain is built from TRBV4-2 and TRBJ2-2; TRBD1 agrees at 9 bases. V shed 4 bases and J 5 bases; nucleotides not matched to a gene: 5. The germline CDR1 and CDR2 sequences are LGHNA and YNFKEQ. The CDR3 is made up of 15 amino acids. CDR3 residues: CASSPSTGGTGELFF. In nucleotides, the CDR3 is TGTGCCAGCAGCCCCTCGACAGGGGGGACCGGGGAGCTGTTTTTT.

The count of this clone is one. This chain uses TRBV29-1 with TRBJ1-1; perhaps TRBD1 as D (5 bases). Trimming took 3 bases from V and 0 from J, leaving 8 bases between them. From germline, CDR1 is SQVTM and CDR2 ANQGSEA. The CDR3 extends over 13 amino acids. The CDR3 coding sequence is TGCAGCGTTGACAGGGTAATGAACACTGAAGCTTTCTTT. Protein sequence: CSVDRVMNTEAFF.

V is TRBV4-3 and J is TRBJ2-7; 8 nucleotides agree with TRBD2. The CDR3 extends over 15 amino acids. Looked up from germline, CDR1 is LGHNA and CDR2 is YSLEER. V lost 3 bases, J lost 7 bases, and 11 bases stayed unmatched. The CDR3 sequence is CASSHEREISREQYF. The CDR3 DNA reads as TGCGCCAGCAGCCACGAGCGGGAGATTTCCAGGGAGCAGTACTTC.

The chain uses TRBV5-1 and TRBJ1-1; 7 bases align to TRBD1. The length of the CDR3 is 14 residues. The V gene's germline CDR1 is SGHRS and CDR2 YFSETQ. Unmatched junction bases numbered 3, after V lost 3 bases and J lost 1 base. This CDR3 reads CASSWGQTNTEAFF. In DNA form, the CDR3 reads TGCGCCAGCAGCTGGGGACAGACGAACACTGAAGCTTTCTTT.

The V call is TRBV28, the J call TRBJ1-2, with a tentative D call TRBD1 (5 bases). The CDR3 length is 12 residues. Germline CDR1 and CDR2: MDHEN and SYDVKM. Trimming left V 6 bases short and J 5 bases short, with 10 bases between. The CDR3 nucleotides read TGTGCCAGCAGACCCCAGGGTTATGGCTACACCTTC. It specifies CASRPQGYGYTF.